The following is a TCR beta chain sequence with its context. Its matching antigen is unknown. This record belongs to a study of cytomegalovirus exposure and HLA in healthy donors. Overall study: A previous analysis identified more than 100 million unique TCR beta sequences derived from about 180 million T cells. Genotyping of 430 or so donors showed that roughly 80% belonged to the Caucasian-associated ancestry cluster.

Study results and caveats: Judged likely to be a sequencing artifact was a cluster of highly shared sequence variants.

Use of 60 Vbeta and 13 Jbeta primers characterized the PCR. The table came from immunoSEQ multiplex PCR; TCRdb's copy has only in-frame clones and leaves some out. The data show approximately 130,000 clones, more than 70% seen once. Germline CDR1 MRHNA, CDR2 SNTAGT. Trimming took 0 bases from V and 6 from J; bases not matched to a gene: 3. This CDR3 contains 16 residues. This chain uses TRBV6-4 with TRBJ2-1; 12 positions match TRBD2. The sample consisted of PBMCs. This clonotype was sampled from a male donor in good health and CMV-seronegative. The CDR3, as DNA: TGTGCCAGCAGTGACTCGACTAGCGGGGGAGGCAATGAGCAGTTCTTC. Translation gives CASSDSTSGGGNEQFF.